This TCR beta chain originates from a study of blood T cell repertoires in COVID-19. Study as a whole: Both acute and convalescent COVID-19 samples were obtained from the United States, Italy and Spain. From T cells, B-cell-depleted T cells, or PBMCs came the material, which was cDNA or gDNA.

V was pared by 1 base and J by 1 base, with 9 bases between. The CDR3 sequence is 15 residues long. Germline V gene data show CDR1 as SGHNT and CDR2 as YENEEA. Original methodology: By means of reference gene primer amplification, nucleated cell counts were estimated. Some clones are missing from TCRdb's copy, which holds only in-frame ones; the method was immunoSEQ multiplex PCR. That table is the source of V, J and clone size, and D and trimming were worked out from the DNA. The repertoire holds about 230,000 clones, with over 75% as singletons. This clone appeared a single time. V is TRBV11-3 and J is TRBJ2-3; D is ambiguous. This TCR was recovered from a woman over 75 with acute or convalescent COVID-19. The source material was peripheral blood. In DNA, the CDR3 is TGTGCCAGCAGCTTAGGAAGTGGAGGCACAGATACGCAGTATTTT. Translating gives CASSLGSGGTDTQYF.